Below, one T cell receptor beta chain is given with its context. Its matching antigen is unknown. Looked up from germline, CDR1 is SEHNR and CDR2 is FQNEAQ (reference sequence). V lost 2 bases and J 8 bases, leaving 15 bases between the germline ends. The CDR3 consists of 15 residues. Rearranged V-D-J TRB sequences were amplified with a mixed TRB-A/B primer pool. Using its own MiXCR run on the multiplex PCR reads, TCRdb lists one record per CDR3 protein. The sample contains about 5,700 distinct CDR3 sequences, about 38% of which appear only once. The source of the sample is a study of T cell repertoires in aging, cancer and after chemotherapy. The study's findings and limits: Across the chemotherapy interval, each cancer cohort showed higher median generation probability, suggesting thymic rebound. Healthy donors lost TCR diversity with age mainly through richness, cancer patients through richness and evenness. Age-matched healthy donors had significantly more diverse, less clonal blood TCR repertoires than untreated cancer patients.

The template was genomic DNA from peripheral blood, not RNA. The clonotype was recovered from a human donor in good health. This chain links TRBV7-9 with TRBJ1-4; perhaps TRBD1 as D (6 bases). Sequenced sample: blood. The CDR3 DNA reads TGTGCCAGCAGCTTAATAGCGGGGGCGGGAGAAAAACTGTTTTTT. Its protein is CASSLIAGAGEKLFF.